This T cell receptor (beta chain) was documented in a study of multiple sclerosis patients with progressive multifocal leukoencephalopathy (dated by TCRdb to about 2019). As for the study more broadly: Peripheral T and B cells were examined in MS patients who developed PML (4 under natalizumab, 1 after alemtuzumab) and in treated patients who did not develop PML. Longitudinal follow-up was performed in two natalizumab-treated patients who later developed PML, from before therapy through 6 and 12 months to PML onset. The study aimed to detect JC virus-specific or public T-cell expansions arising at the time of PML onset. Study-level results and caveats: When PML developed, neither common TRBV or TRBJ gene usage nor preferential TRBV-TRBJ pairings were detected. The analysis covered only peripheral blood, although cerebrospinal fluid or brain lymphocytes might be more informative for natalizumab-associated PML. In most PML patients, lower normalized Shannon entropy suggested less diverse TRB repertoires, while the natalizumab-treated controls had values close to 1. Because the cohort was small and descriptive, it remained unclear whether the findings reflect JC virus infection or general immunocompromise. Only PML patients had TRB clones above 0.5% frequency, but the clones expanded at PML onset were already present before and during natalizumab therapy.

Per the publication, the time point label means: more than five months of natalizumab therapy. This sample's treatment or condition label indicates: on natalizumab therapy at sampling. Every listed patient had received interferon beta before, and every PML patient was female. Blood samples at T1 and T2 were obtained at 6 and 12 months of natalizumab therapy, respectively. Ficoll-Hypaque density gradient centrifugation was used to isolate peripheral blood mononuclear cells. As encoded in the germline V gene (reference sequence), CDR1 is MNHEY while CDR2 is SMNVEV. V is shortened by 4 bases, J by 5 bases, and the region joining them spans 20 bases. From its cysteine to its phenylalanine, the CDR3 spans 16 amino acids. This entry keeps only the CDR3 DNA: 48 bases, framed from base 1. In its sample, this clone was seen a few times. Which antigen it targets is not known. Qualities for individual bases were not recorded, and no much larger clone is one base off.

Receptor libraries were prepared by the immunoSEQ multiplex PCR assay. Synthetic inline TR CDR3 controls covering all V-J pairings were spiked into each PCR to estimate template counts and remove amplification bias. Reads went through processing to reduce amplification and sequencing bias, and quantification was done against synthetic TR CDR3 analogs. On the authors' methods: Raw data were processed in ImmunoSEQ Analyzer, with out-of-frame sequences and CDR3s containing stop codons removed, and gene names were assigned according to IMGT nomenclature. Normalized Shannon entropy, defined as 1 minus Pielou's evenness, was used to summarize repertoire diversity. TRB sequences were treated as identical only when sharing V gene, J gene and CDR3. Public PML clonotypes were CDR3s found in two or more PML-onset samples but not found earlier, in controls, or in public databases. Positional CDR3 amino acid composition was analyzed in Skylign with the observed count method. TCRdb's version of the immuneACCESS table is confined to in-frame rearrangements and falls short of the full clone set. An unresolved V gene accounts for under half of the shortfall where checked; the remainder is of unknown origin. V and J calls and clone size are those listed in that table; D and trimming were worked out from the DNA. A total of about 30,000 clones appear in this sample, roughly 91% of them only once. About 1.6% of the sample belongs to the ten largest clones.

The sequence was obtained from a human donor with multiple sclerosis. Sequenced here: PBMCs, sampled from a patient treated with natalizumab. Recombination joined TRBV27 with TRBJ1-1; possibly the D gene is TRBD1, per 5 matching bases. The DNA sequence is as follows: TGTGCCAGCAGTTCCGTCTCCCGGGGGTTTGGGACTGAAGCTTTCTTT. Translated, this gives CASSSVSRGFGTEAFF.